The 17 T cell receptor beta chains given below trace back to one sample, sequenced in a study of blood T cell repertoires in COVID-19. Libraries were prepared by immunoSEQ multiplex PCR; TCRdb keeps only in-frame clonotypes and omits some of them. This repertoire shows some 200,000 clones, around 80% found once; its top ten account for over 9.5%. The sequencing sample was made of peripheral blood. These receptors were obtained from a middle-aged woman with acute or convalescent COVID-19.

The chain is built from TRBV7-9 and TRBJ2-5; possible D gene TRBD2, 5 bases. Germline lookup yields CDR1 SEHNR and CDR2 FQNEAQ (reference sequence). V shed 0 bases and J shed 5 bases, with 10 bases lying between them. This CDR3 comprises 14 residues. The CDR3: CASSLAAGSETQYF. The DNA of the CDR3 is TGTGCCAGCAGCTTAGCGGCGGGTTCGGAGACCCAGTACTTC.

The chain couples TRBV14 to TRBJ2-7; no definite D call. The CDR3 loop spans 12 amino acids. Trimming removed 0 bases from V and 7 bases from J, with 7 bases in between. Germline CDR1 and CDR2: SGHDN and FVKESK. CDR3 sequence (DNA): TGTGCCAGCAGCCAAGATAGAATTGAGCAGTACTTC. It yields the protein CASSQDRIEQYF.

The chain combines TRBV12-3 or TRBV12-4 with TRBJ1-5; tentatively, D is TRBD1 (6 bases). The CDR3 extends over 13 amino acids. The ends were cut back, 3 bases at V and 7 bases at J, with 10 bases in the middle. CDR3 nucleotide sequence: TGTGCCAGCAGTTTGTCCAGGGGACAGCCCCAGCATTTT. It codes for CASSLSRGQPQHF.

The gene calls are TRBV11-2 and TRBJ2-2; D call uncertain. Germline V gives CDR1 SGHAT, CDR2 FQNNGV. This CDR3 has 13 residues. With 3 bases removed from V and 8 bases from J, the gap between germline ends came to 10 bases. CDR3 region: CASSFFESGELFF. Here the CDR3 DNA reads TGTGCCAGCAGCTTTTTCGAGTCAGGGGAGCTGTTTTTT.

The chain uses TRBV6-5 and TRBJ2-1, with D possibly being TRBD2 (6 bases). Trimming removed 4 bases at V and 0 bases at J, with 10 bases between. This CDR3 has 15 residues. The germline V gene encodes CDR1 MNHEY and CDR2 SVGAGI. The CDR3 protein is CASSWQAGSYNEQFF. CDR3 nucleotides: TGTGCCAGCAGTTGGCAAGCGGGCTCCTACAATGAGCAGTTCTTC.

The rearrangement joins TRBV14 to TRBJ2-3; possibly TRBD2 for D (5 bases). Trimming shortened V by 0 bases and J by 5 bases, and 12 bases separated the two germline ends. The CDR3 contains 15 residues. Germline V gene sequence: CDR1 SGHDN, CDR2 FVKESK. The chain's CDR3 is CASSQDRTWGDTQYF. Here the CDR3 DNA reads TGTGCCAGCAGCCAAGATAGGACTTGGGGAGATACGCAGTATTTT.

The rearrangement uses TRBV7-6 and TRBJ2-3; D remains unclear. Germline CDR1 is SGHVS and CDR2 is FNYEAQ. With 2 bases removed from V and 7 bases from J, the gap between germline ends came to 10 bases. The CDR3 totals 13 residues. CDR3 bases: TGTGCCAGCAGCTTACAACCCCTAAATACGCAGTATTTT. Its translation: CASSLQPLNTQYF.

About this clone: Different DNA sequences within this sample yield the same CDR3. V is TRBV18 and J is TRBJ1-1; a weak D match, TRBD1 (5 bases). Trimming removed 3 bases from V and 2 bases from J, with 7 bases in between. Germline CDR1 KGHSH, CDR2 LQKENI. The CDR3 totals 13 residues. The CDR3 spells CASSPQGNTEAFF. In DNA, the CDR3 is TGTGCCAGCTCACCCCAGGGCAACACTGAAGCTTTCTTT.

This clone was observed a handful of times. V usage is TRBV5-4 and J usage is TRBJ1-1; D call uncertain. V lost 2 bases, J lost 0 bases, and 8 bases lay in between. There are 14 residues in the CDR3. The V gene's germline CDR1 is SGHNT and CDR2 YYREEE (reference sequence). The CDR3 is CASSLGGMNTEAFF. CDR3 nucleotides: TGTGCCAGCAGCTTAGGCGGAATGAACACTGAAGCTTTCTTT.

The V call is TRBV11-2, the J call TRBJ1-6; 7 bases are shared with TRBD1. The CDR3 has 14 residues. Germline values: CDR1 SGHAT, CDR2 FQNNGV. Trimming took 6 bases from V and 14 from J; bases not matched to a gene: 13. The DNA of the CDR3 is TGTGCCAGCAGAGATCAACAGGGGAGTAGGACCCTCCACTTT. Translated: CASRDQQGSRTLHF.

The gene calls are TRBV25-1 and TRBJ2-1; a possible D gene is TRBD2 (6 bases). Germline V gene data show CDR1 as MGHDK and CDR2 as SYGVNS. The CDR3 sequence is 14 residues long. Deletions cut 4 bases from V and 7 bases from J, with 14 bases between. The CDR3 sequence is CASSGLGSRNEQFF. In DNA, the CDR3 is TGTGCCAGCAGTGGCCTCGGGAGTAGGAATGAGCAGTTCTTC. The full variable domain, completed using reference TRBV25-1 and TRBJ2-1, is EADIYQTPRYLVIGTGKKITLECSQTMGHDKMYWYQQDPGMELHLIHYSYGVNSTEKGDLSSESTVSRIRTEHFPLTLESARPSHTSQYLCASSGLGSRNEQFFGPGTRLTVL.

This clone has just a few counts. The chain carries TRBV4-2 and TRBJ2-7, with 8 bases matching TRBD2. CDR1 is LGHNA and CDR2 is YNFKEQ in the germline V gene. The CDR3 spans 17 residues. After removal of 3 bases from V and 0 bases from J, the junction contained 10 bases not matched to a gene. The DNA of the CDR3 is TGTGCCAGCAGCCATCGCAGCGGGGGCCCAAGCTCCTACGAGCAGTACTTC. This codes for CASSHRSGGPSSYEQYF.

The CDR3 nucleotides read TGTGCCAGCAGACGTCAACAGACCTCTAATGAAAAACTGTTTTTT. Protein sequence: CASRRQQTSNEKLFF. The chain joins TRBV6-5 to TRBJ1-4; D gene ambiguous. Germline-derived CDR1 and CDR2 are MNHEY and SVGAGI. This CDR3 has 15 residues. V was shortened by 6 bases and J by 3 bases, with 14 bases between the two germline ends.

This clone appeared once. The chain recombines TRBV19 with TRBJ1-5, with 7 bases that match TRBD1. The V gene's germline CDR1 is LNHDA and CDR2 SQIVND (reference sequence). The V and J ends lost 6 bases and 3 bases, in that order; junction bases with no gene match: 5. The CDR3 length is 14 residues. CDR3 amino acids: CASSNGQVNQPQHF. In DNA, the CDR3 is TGTGCCAGTAGCAACGGACAGGTCAATCAGCCCCAGCATTTT.

The V call is TRBV24-1, the J call TRBJ2-1; D is possibly TRBD2 (6 bases). V shed 4 bases and J shed 5 bases, with 17 bases lying between them. The CDR3 covers 16 residues. Germline V gene lookup returns CDR1 KGHDR and CDR2 SFDVKD. The CDR3 DNA sequence: TGTGCCACCAGTGACGTCCGACTAGTTTCAAACAATGAGCAGTTCTTC. Amino acids: CATSDVRLVSNNEQFF.

The chain links TRBV5-6 to TRBJ2-2; D possibly corresponds to TRBD1 (5 bases). Germline loops: CDR1 SGHDT, CDR2 YYEEEE. The CDR3 has 17 residues. The V gene lost 6 bases and the J gene lost 1 base, with 19 bases spanning the gap. The CDR3 DNA follows: TGTGCCAGCAACTTTGAACAGGCAAGATTGAACACCGGGGAGCTGTTTTTT. Encoded protein: CASNFEQARLNTGELFF.

As DNA, the CDR3 is TGTGCCAGCAGTTTTGAGGGGGCCGGGCCCCTATATGGCTACACCTTC. Translation gives CASSFEGAGPLYGYTF. The V call is TRBV28, the J call TRBJ1-2; 7 bases map to TRBD1. The CDR3 has 16 amino acids. The J segment lost 5 bases and the V segment lost 3 bases, leaving 12 bases of the junction unmatched. Germline CDR1 MDHEN, CDR2 SYDVKM.